This T cell receptor beta chain was found in a study of blood T cell repertoires in COVID-19. About the study: The cDNA or gDNA used as material had been derived from T cells, B-cell-depleted T cells, or PBMCs.

Assay used: immunoSEQ multiplex PCR; TCRdb lists only in-frame clones, some missing. Of roughly 110,000 clones in the sample, about 89% were seen once. J gave up 4 bases and V 0 bases, and 3 bases lay outside the gene matches. CDR3 length: 15 amino acids. Germline V gives CDR1 SGHRS, CDR2 YFSETQ. The sequence was collected from a woman aged 30 to 39 with acute or convalescent COVID-19. Sequencing was carried out using peripheral blood. The V and J genes are TRBV5-1 and TRBJ1-1, with 10 bases lining up with TRBD1. The CDR3 spells CASSLDWTGGTEAFF. In DNA, the CDR3 is TGCGCCAGCAGCTTGGACTGGACAGGGGGCACTGAAGCTTTCTTT.